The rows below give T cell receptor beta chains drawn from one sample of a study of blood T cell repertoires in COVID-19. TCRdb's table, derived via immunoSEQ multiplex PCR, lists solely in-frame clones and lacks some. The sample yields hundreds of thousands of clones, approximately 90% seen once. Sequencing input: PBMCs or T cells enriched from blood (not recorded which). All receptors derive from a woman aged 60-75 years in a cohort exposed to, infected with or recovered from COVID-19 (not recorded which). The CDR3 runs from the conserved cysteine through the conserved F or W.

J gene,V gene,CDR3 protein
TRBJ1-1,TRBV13,CASSPSGTGGWTEAFF
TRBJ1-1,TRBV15,CATSRDRRNTEAFF
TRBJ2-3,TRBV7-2,CASSLMGRAKTDTQYF
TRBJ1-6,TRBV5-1,CASSLDGTGTSPLHF
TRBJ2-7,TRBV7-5,CARSRPGQGVSYEQYF
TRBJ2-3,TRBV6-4,CASPIGGTTDTQYF
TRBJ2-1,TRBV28,CASSFPGKARNEQFF
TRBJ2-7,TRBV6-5,CASKEDWAYEQYF
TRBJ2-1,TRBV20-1,CSASRSNSYNEQFF
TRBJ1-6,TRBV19,CASSIDNRGNSPLHF
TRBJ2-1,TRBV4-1,CASSLGRRSPYNEQFF
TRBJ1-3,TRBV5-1,CASSLGGSGNTIYF
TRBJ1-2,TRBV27,CASSSGMADFF
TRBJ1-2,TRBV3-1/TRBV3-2,CASSLRTGQPYTF
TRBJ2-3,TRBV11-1,CASSPTSLRITDTQYF
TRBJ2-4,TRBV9,CASSVTLRRLAKNIQYF
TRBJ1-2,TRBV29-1,CSVEAYRRDENYGYTF
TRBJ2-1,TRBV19,CASTPTSGRDNEQFF
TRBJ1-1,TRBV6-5,CASSYSVGEVKTEAFF
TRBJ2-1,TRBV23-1,CASSEMGLAERTGAYNEQFF
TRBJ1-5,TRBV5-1,CASSFGGAWNQPQHF
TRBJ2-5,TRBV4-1,CASSQRGGQGVQETQYF
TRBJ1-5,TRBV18,CASSPQEDQPQHF
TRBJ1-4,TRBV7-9,CASSIRTGRDNEKLFF
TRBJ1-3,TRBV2,CASSEARTGFSGNTIYF
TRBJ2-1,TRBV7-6,CASSFKGLGQGNEQFF
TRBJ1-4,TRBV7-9,CASSLTGGGEKLFF
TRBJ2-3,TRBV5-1,CASARGTSTDTQYF
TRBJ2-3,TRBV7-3,CASSLRGGLSTDTQYF
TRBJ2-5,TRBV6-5,CASNGGDSQETQYF
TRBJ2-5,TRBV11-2,CASSPRTNQETQYF
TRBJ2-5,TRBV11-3,CASSLEGGRWETQYF
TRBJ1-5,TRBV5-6,CASSLEPYQDSAGQPQHF
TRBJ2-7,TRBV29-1,CSVAPGGYEQYF
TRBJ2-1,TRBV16,CASSLSLRNNEQFF